A single sample is the source of the 26 T cell receptor beta chains below, sequenced in a study of T cells in Graves' hyperthyroidism and ophthalmopathy. Amplification yielded TCR beta CDR3 regions, with RNA transcripts as the source. The primer set for the first-round RT-PCR of the TCR CDR3 was HTBI. TCRdb analysed the multiplex PCR reads with MiXCR anew, one entry per CDR3 protein. The sample carries roughly 700,000 distinct CDR3 sequences, 30% to 40% recorded once. The sequenced material came from blood. The receptor source for this set is a woman aged 40 to 49 with Graves' hyperthyroidism.

This rearrangement joins TRBV7-2 to TRBJ2-7, with unresolved D. Germline assignment: CDR1 SGHTA and CDR2 FQGNSA. Trimming shortened V by 6 bases and J by 2 bases, and 14 bases separated the two germline ends. The CDR3 is 14 residues long. Here the CDR3 DNA reads TGTGCCAGCAGTGGGTTCGGGCGGCCCTACGAGCAGTACTTC. Amino acid sequence: CASSGFGRPYEQYF.

This rearrangement joins TRBV7-2 to TRBJ2-7; D may correspond to TRBD1 or TRBD2 (6 bases each). The CDR3 runs to 14 residues. Germline V CDR1 and CDR2: SGHTA, FQGNSA. V dropped 7 bases and J dropped 0 bases, with 13 bases sitting between them. The CDR3 is CASTTRGASYEQYF. CDR3 bases: TGTGCCAGCACAACAAGGGGGGCCTCCTACGAGCAGTACTTC.

This clonotype was counted at least ten times. The genes are TRBV25-1 and TRBJ1-2; 7 bases are a match to TRBD1. From germline, CDR1 is MGHDK and CDR2 SYGVNS. This CDR3 is 14 amino acids long. J was trimmed by 4 bases and V by 3 bases; bases with no gene match: 5. The chain's CDR3 is CASSDKTGIYGYTF. The CDR3 DNA is TGTGCCAGCAGTGACAAGACAGGGATCTATGGCTACACCTTC.

This clonotype was recorded at least ten times. The chain has TRBV19 and TRBJ1-4; D is unresolved. The CDR3 runs to 13 residues. Trimming removed 7 bases from V and 8 bases from J, with 14 bases in between. Looked up from germline, CDR1 is LNHDA and CDR2 is SQIVND (reference sequence). The CDR3 loop is CASTETTGEKLFF. The CDR3 region has the DNA TGTGCCAGTACTGAGACCACGGGAGAAAAACTGTTTTTT. Supplemented by reference TRBV19 and TRBJ1-4, the full variable domain reads DGGITQSPKYLFRKEGQNVTLSCEQNLNHDAMYWYRQDPGQGLRLIYYSQIVNDFQKGDIAEGYSVSREKKESFPLTVTSAQKNPTAFYLCASTETTGEKLFFGSGTQLSVL.

The J gene is TRBJ2-2, the V gene TRBV11-3, with 7 bases matching TRBD1. Germline-derived CDR1 and CDR2 are SGHNT and YENEEA. V was pared by 5 bases and J by 6 bases, with 6 bases of the junction left unmatched. The CDR3 sequence is 14 residues long. CDR3 loop: CASSPGQKSGELFF. DNA for the CDR3: TGTGCCAGCAGCCCGGGACAGAAGTCCGGGGAGCTGTTTTTT.

This chain joins TRBV6-5 and TRBJ2-2; D not resolved. Germline CDR1 and CDR2: MNHEY and SVGAGI. The V gene lost 0 bases and the J gene lost 0 bases, with 8 bases spanning the gap. This CDR3 is built from 16 residues. In DNA form, the CDR3 reads TGTGCCAGCAGTTACTCGAGTGGCCCGAACACCGGGGAGCTGTTTTTT. Amino acids: CASSYSSGPNTGELFF.

This rearrangement joins TRBV7-9 to TRBJ1-2, with a tentative D call TRBD1 (6 bases). V lost 5 bases and J lost 4, with 23 bases in between. The CDR3 length is 17 residues. Per the germline V gene, CDR1 is SEHNR and CDR2 is FQNEAQ (reference sequence). CDR3: CASSQEPGTKGGYGYTF. The CDR3 region has the DNA TGTGCCAGCAGCCAAGAACCCGGGACGAAAGGGGGCTATGGCTACACCTTC.

This clonotype was picked up many times. The chain has TRBV15 and TRBJ2-2; D ambiguous. The CDR3 contains 11 residues. In germline, CDR1 is LNHNV, CDR2 YYDKDF (reference sequence). With 4 bases removed from V and 7 bases from J, the gap between germline ends came to 4 bases. The CDR3 bases are TGTGCCACCAGCACTAGCGGGGAGCTGTTTTTT. As protein: CATSTSGELFF.

The chain is built from TRBV9 and TRBJ2-7; maybe TRBD2 (6 bases). The J call is in doubt because the DNA end fits TRBJ2-1 better. This CDR3 spans 13 amino acids. Looked up from germline, CDR1 is SGDLS and CDR2 is YYNGEE. CDR3 amino acids: CASSVETREEQFF. CDR3 sequence (DNA): TGTGCCAGCAGCGTAGAGACTAGGGAAGAGCAGTTCTTC.

This chain connects TRBV29-1 to TRBJ1-2; no reliable D call. CDR3 length: 16 residues. Germline CDR1 is SQVTM and CDR2 is ANQGSEA. Trimming shortened V by 4 bases and J by 0 bases, and 18 bases separated the two germline ends. The CDR3 reads CSVGNAALVANYGYTF. CDR3 nucleotides: TGCAGCGTTGGGAATGCGGCCCTCGTCGCTAACTATGGCTACACCTTC.

This clonotype showed up just a few times. This sequence joins TRBV11-2 and TRBJ2-2; the D is unclear. This CDR3 spans 13 amino acids. Germline CDR1 reads SGHAT; CDR2 reads FQNNGV. With 5 bases removed from V and 5 bases from J, the gap between germline ends came to 9 bases. The CDR3 is CASSQKPTGELFF. The CDR3 bases are TGTGCCAGCAGCCAAAAACCTACCGGGGAGCTGTTTTTT.

The chain joins TRBV2 to TRBJ2-6, with 7 nucleotides matching TRBD1. V shed 7 bases and J 0 bases; nucleotides not matched to a gene: 9. Per the germline V gene, CDR1 is SNHLY and CDR2 is FYNNEI. The CDR3 runs 17 residues. CDR3 region: CASILGTAISGANVLTF. The CDR3 nucleotides read TGTGCCAGCATCCTCGGGACAGCCATCTCTGGGGCCAACGTCCTGACTTTC.

This clonotype was recorded at least ten times. The V call is TRBV10-1, the J call TRBJ1-1; D call uncertain. The CDR3 contains 14 residues. V shed 4 bases and J shed 3 bases, with 12 bases lying between them. Germline V gene data show CDR1 as WNHNN and CDR2 as SYGVQD (reference sequence). The CDR3 DNA follows: TGCGCCAGCAGTGGGGAAAATATGGACACTGAAGCTTTCTTT. Translation: CASSGENMDTEAFF.

Remarks on this clonotype: A much larger clone lies one base from this, so it may be a read error. This sequence joins TRBV24-1 and TRBJ1-2; 7 positions agree with TRBD1. The CDR3 spans 13 residues. Germline V CDR1 and CDR2: KGHDR, SFDVKD. CDR3 sequence (DNA): TGTGCCGCCAGTGATTCCGACAGGGCTGGCTACACCTTC. Amino acid sequence: CAASDSDRAGYTF.

This clonotype was detected ten times or more. The chain is built from TRBV6-2 or TRBV6-3 and TRBJ2-6, with D unresolved. From germline, CDR1 is MNHEY and CDR2 SVGEGT. This CDR3 has 14 amino acids. Trimming left V 6 bases short and J 6 bases short, with 12 bases between. CDR3 in DNA: TGTGCCAGCAGAACCAAAGACGTGGCCAACGTCCTGACTTTC. The encoded protein is CASRTKDVANVLTF.

This clonotype was seen only a few times. The chain uses TRBV4-2 and TRBJ1-5; 9 positions agree with TRBD1. Germline V gives CDR1 LGHNA, CDR2 YNFKEQ. V was pared by 4 bases and J by 4 bases, with 8 bases of the junction left unmatched. The CDR3 covers 16 residues. The CDR3 loop reads CASSPSSGTGNQPQHF. The CDR3 bases are TGTGCCAGCAGCCCCAGTTCCGGGACAGGGAATCAGCCCCAGCATTTT.

This clonotype was counted a single time. The chain is built from TRBV11-2 and TRBJ2-7; 7 bases are a match to TRBD2. The CDR3 extends over 16 amino acids. Germline V lookup: CDR1 SGHAT, CDR2 FQNNGV. V lost 4 bases and J lost 3; bases outside the gene matches: 12. The CDR3 sequence: CASSYRGKGGLYEQYF. The CDR3 DNA reads TGTGCCAGCAGCTACCGGGGAAAGGGAGGGCTCTACGAGCAGTACTTC.

This clonotype was seen a few times. CDR3 protein: CASSSDRGAAQPQHF. The CDR3 nucleotides are TGTGCCAGCAGCTCGGACAGGGGTGCGGCTCAGCCCCAGCATTTT. This chain links TRBV5-4 with TRBJ1-5, with 9 bases matching TRBD1. Per germline, CDR1 SGHNT and CDR2 YYREEE (reference sequence). The V segment lost 3 bases and the J segment 6 bases; nucleotides outside the gene matches: 7. The CDR3 spans 15 residues.

This clonotype was recorded many times. The chain carries TRBV4-1 and TRBJ1-5; no clear D gene. Per germline, CDR1 MGHRA and CDR2 YSYEKL. V dropped 0 bases and J dropped 0 bases, with 9 bases sitting between them. The CDR3 consists of 16 residues. The CDR3 loop reads CASSQDRGVSNQPQHF. DNA for the CDR3: TGCGCCAGCAGCCAAGATCGGGGAGTTAGCAATCAGCCCCAGCATTTT.

There are many counts of this clonotype. This chain uses TRBV12-3 or TRBV12-4 with TRBJ1-5; a weak D match, TRBD1 (5 bases). V lost 6 bases and J lost 2, with 17 bases in between. This CDR3 is built from 16 residues. The CDR3 DNA is TGTGCCAGCAGCCAGGGAGGGACCGGAGGCAATCAGCCCCAGCATTTT. It is translated as CASSQGGTGGNQPQHF.

The chain couples TRBV6-1 to TRBJ1-6; tentative D call: TRBD1 (6 bases). There are 16 residues in the CDR3. Trimming shortened V by 11 bases and J by 0 bases, and 17 bases separated the two germline ends. Germline V gene lookup returns CDR1 MNHNS and CDR2 SASEGT. The DNA for the CDR3 is TGTGCCGGGCGCCCGACAGGCAGCTCCTATAATTCACCCCTCCACTTT. It is translated as CAGRPTGSSYNSPLHF.

Ten or more counts support this clonotype. This rearrangement joins TRBV5-4 to TRBJ2-7, with a weak D call TRBD2 (5 bases). Per the germline V gene, CDR1 is SGHNT and CDR2 is YYREEE (reference sequence). Trimming left V 1 base short and J 3 bases short, with 11 bases between. The length of the CDR3 is 14 residues. For the CDR3, the DNA is TGTGCCAGCAGCTTGTATGGTGCGGGCTACGAGCAGTACTTC. As protein: CASSLYGAGYEQYF.

This clonotype was seen a handful of times. The CDR3 here is CASSYGQYYEQYF. CDR3 bases: TGTGCCAGCAGTTACGGGCAGTACTACGAGCAGTACTTC. This chain joins TRBV6-5 and TRBJ2-7; D unresolved. CDR3 length: 13 residues. V lost 2 bases and J 3 bases, leaving 8 bases between the germline ends. In germline, CDR1 is MNHEY, CDR2 SVGAGI.

This clonotype has a handful of counts. The chain has TRBV28 and TRBJ1-1; tentative D call: TRBD1 (5 bases). Trimming took off 5 bases at V and 6 bases at J, with 13 bases between the two ends. Germline assignment: CDR1 MDHEN and CDR2 SYDVKM. CDR3 length equals 13 residues. The CDR3: CASSVKGVPEAFF. CDR3 coding DNA: TGTGCCAGCAGTGTAAAAGGGGTTCCTGAAGCTTTCTTT.

On this clonotype: One base away lies a much larger clone, so this may be a sequencing read error. The CDR3 DNA reads as TGTGCCAGCAGCGTTAGCGGGTACCAAGGGACCCAGTACTTC. It is translated as CASSVSGYQGTQYF. The V call is TRBV7-2, the J call TRBJ2-5, with 7 bases lining up with TRBD2. Germline CDR1 SGHTA, CDR2 FQGNSA. The CDR3 has 14 residues.

There are a few counts of this clonotype. One end of the junction does not line up with germline, which may come from a read error. The chain uses TRBV10-1 and TRBJ2-1; TRBD2 might be the D (5 bases). Looked up from germline, CDR1 is WNHNN and CDR2 is SYGVQD (reference sequence). The CDR3 has 11 amino acids. The CDR3 reads CASRRPDEQFF. The DNA for the CDR3 is TGTGCCAGCAGGAGGCCAGATGAGCAGTTCTTC.